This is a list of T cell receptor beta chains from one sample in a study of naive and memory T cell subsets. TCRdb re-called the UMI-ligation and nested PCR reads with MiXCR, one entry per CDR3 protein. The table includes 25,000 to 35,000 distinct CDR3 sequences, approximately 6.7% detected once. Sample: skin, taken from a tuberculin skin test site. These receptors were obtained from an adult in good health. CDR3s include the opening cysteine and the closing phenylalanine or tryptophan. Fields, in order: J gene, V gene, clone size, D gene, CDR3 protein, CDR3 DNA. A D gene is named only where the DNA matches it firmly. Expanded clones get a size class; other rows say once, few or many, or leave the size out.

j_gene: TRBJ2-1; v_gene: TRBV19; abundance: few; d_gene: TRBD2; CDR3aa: CASSMGLADYNEQFF; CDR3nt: TGTGCCAGTAGTATGGGACTAGCGGACTACAATGAGCAGTTCTTC
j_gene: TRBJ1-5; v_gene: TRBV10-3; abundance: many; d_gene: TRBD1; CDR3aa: CAVSDSQGVQPQHF; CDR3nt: TGTGCCGTCAGCGACTCTCAGGGGGTACAGCCCCAGCATTTT
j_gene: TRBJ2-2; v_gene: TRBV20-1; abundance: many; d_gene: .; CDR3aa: CSAKKTGSPHTGELFF; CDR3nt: TGCAGTGCTAAGAAAACAGGCTCGCCCCACACCGGGGAGCTGTTTTTT
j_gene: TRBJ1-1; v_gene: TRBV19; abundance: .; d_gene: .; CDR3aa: CASSIAGKAFF; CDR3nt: TGTGCCAGTAGTATCGCAGGTAAAGCTTTCTTT
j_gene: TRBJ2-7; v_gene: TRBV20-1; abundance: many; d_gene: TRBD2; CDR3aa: CSARDSSGGPYEQYF; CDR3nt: TGCAGTGCTAGAGACTCTAGCGGGGGGCCCTACGAGCAGTACTTC
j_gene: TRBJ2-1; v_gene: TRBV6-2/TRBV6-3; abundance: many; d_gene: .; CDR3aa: CASSYLGGAYNEQFF; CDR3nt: TGTGCCAGCAGTTACTTAGGGGGGGCCTACAATGAGCAGTTCTTC
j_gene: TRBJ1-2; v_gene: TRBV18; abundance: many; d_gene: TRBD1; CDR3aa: CASSPRRQGYSYTF; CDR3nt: TGTGCCAGCTCACCTCGTCGACAGGGCTACAGCTACACCTTC
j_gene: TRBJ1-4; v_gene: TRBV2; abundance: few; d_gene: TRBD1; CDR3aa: CASSRDRVSTNEKLFF; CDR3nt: TGTGCCAGCAGTCGGGACAGGGTATCGACTAATGAAAAACTGTTTTTT
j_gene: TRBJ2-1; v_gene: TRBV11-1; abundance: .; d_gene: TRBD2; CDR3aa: CASSRGLAGGEQFF; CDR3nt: TGTGCCAGCAGCCGTGGACTAGCGGGGGGAGAGCAGTTCTTC
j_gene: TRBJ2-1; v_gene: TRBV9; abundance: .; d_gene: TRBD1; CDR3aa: CASSGTGGLSGQFF; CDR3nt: TGTGCCAGCAGCGGGACAGGGGGCTTAAGTGGGCAGTTCTTC
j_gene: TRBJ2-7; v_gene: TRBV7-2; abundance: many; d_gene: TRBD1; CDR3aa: CASSLAYRGQGKTYEQYF; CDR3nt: TGTGCCAGCAGCTTAGCGTATAGGGGACAGGGGAAAACCTACGAGCAGTACTTC
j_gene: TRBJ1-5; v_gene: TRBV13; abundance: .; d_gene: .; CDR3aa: CASSLGPNNQPQHF; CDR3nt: TGTGCCAGCAGCTTAGGACCGAACAATCAGCCCCAGCATTTT
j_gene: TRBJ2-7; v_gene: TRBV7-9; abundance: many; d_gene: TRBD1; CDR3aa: CASSGDRAYEQYF; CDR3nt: TGTGCCAGCAGCGGGGACAGGGCCTACGAGCAGTACTTC
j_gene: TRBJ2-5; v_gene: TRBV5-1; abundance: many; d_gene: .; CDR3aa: CASSQPGTGSSTQYF; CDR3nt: TGCGCCAGCAGCCAGCCCGGAACAGGAAGCTCAACCCAGTACTTC
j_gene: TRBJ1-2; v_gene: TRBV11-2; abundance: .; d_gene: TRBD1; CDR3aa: CASSLSSGGGYTF; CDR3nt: TGTGCCAGCAGCTTATCGTCAGGGGGTGGCTACACCTTC
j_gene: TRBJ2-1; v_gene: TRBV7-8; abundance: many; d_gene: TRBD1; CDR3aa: CASSQESGTGAYNEQFF; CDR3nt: TGTGCCAGCAGCCAAGAGTCCGGGACAGGGGCCTACAATGAGCAGTTCTTC
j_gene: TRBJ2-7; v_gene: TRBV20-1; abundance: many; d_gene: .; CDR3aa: CSARDNRVSYEQYF; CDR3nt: TGCAGTGCTAGAGATAACAGGGTCTCCTACGAGCAGTACTTC
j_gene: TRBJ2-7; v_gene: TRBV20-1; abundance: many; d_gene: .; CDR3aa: CSARDRLEYEQYF; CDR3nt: TGCAGTGCTAGAGATCGGCTTGAATACGAGCAGTACTTC
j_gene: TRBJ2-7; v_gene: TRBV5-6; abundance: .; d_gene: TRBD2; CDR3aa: CASSFPGLAYEQYF; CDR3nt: TGTGCCAGCAGCTTCCCGGGACTAGCCTACGAGCAGTACTTC
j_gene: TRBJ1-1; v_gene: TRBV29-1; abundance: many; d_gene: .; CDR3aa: CSGGDFEAFF; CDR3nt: TGCAGCGGTGGGGATTTTGAAGCTTTCTTT
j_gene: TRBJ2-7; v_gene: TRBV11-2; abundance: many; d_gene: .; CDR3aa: CASSLFPQGGYEQYF; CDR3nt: TGTGCCAGCAGCTTATTCCCCCAGGGCGGGTACGAGCAGTACTTC
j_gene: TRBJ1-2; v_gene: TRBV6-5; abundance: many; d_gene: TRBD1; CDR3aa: CASSQNPGQGWGYGYTF; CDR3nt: TGTGCCAGCAGCCAAAACCCGGGACAGGGATGGGGCTATGGCTACACCTTC
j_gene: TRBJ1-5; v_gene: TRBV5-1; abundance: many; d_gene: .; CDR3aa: CASSLGGVAANQPQHF; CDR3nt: TGCGCCAGCAGCTTGGGGGGTGTTGCAGCTAATCAGCCCCAGCATTTT
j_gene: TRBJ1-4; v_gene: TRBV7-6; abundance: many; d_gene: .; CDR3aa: CASSSGTVATNEKLFF; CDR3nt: TGTGCCAGCAGCAGTGGGACGGTCGCAACTAATGAAAAACTGTTTTTT
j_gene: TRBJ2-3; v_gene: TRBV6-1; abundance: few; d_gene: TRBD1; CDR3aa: CASRGQLTDTQYF; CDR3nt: TGTGCCAGCCGGGGACAGCTCACAGATACGCAGTATTTT
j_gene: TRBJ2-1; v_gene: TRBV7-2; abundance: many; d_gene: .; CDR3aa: CASSSYIDNEQFF; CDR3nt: TGTGCCAGCAGCTCATACATAGACAATGAGCAGTTCTTC
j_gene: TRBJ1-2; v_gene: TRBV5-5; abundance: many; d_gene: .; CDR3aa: CASTLQGIGHGYTF; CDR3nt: TGTGCCAGCACCTTACAGGGTATAGGGCATGGCTACACCTTC
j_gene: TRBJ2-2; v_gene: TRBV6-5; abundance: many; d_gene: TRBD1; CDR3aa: CASTLTGLAGELFF; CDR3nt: TGTGCCAGCACTTTGACAGGGTTGGCCGGGGAGCTGTTTTTT
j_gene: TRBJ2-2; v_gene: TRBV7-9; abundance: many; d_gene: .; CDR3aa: CASSLWDTGELFF; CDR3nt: TGTGCCAGCAGCTTATGGGACACCGGGGAGCTGTTTTTT
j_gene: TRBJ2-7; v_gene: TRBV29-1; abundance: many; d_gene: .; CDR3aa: CSVGIGPYEQYF; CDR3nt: TGCAGCGTTGGCATAGGGCCCTACGAGCAGTACTTC
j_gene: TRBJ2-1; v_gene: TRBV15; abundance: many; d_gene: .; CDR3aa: CATSRYREGGNEQFF; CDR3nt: TGTGCCACCAGCCGCTACAGGGAGGGTGGAAATGAGCAGTTCTTC
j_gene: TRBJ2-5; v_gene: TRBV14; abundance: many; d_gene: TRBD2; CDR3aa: CASSQAFGRFPYQETQYF; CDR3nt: TGTGCCAGCAGCCAGGCCTTCGGGAGGTTCCCGTACCAAGAGACCCAGTACTTC
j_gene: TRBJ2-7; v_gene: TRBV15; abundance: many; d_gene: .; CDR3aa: CATSRVLEGSYEQYF; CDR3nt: TGTGCCACCAGCAGAGTGTTAGAGGGCTCCTACGAGCAGTACTTC
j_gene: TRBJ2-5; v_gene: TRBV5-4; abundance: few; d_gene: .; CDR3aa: CASSFYTGPQETQYF; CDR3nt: TGTGCCAGCAGCTTCTATACAGGACCACAAGAGACCCAGTACTTC
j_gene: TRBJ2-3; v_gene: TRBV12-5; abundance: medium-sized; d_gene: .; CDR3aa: CASGRLGATDTQYF; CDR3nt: TGTGCTAGTGGAAGACTAGGAGCTACAGATACGCAGTATTTT
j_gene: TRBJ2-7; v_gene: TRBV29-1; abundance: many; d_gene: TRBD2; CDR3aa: CSVEGSSGGEYEQYF; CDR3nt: TGCAGCGTTGAAGGAAGTAGCGGGGGGGAGTACGAGCAGTACTTC
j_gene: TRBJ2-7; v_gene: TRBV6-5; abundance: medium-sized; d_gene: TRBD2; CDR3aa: CASRQRESYEQYF; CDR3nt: TGTGCCAGCAGGCAGCGGGAGTCCTACGAGCAGTACTTC
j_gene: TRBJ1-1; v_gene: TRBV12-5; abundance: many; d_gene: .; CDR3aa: CASGLAGPTEAFF; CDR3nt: TGTGCTAGTGGTTTGGCAGGGCCCACTGAAGCTTTCTTT
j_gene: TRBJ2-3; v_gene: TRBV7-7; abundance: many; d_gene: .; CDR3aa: CASSPGDKDTQYF; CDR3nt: TGTGCCAGCAGCCCAGGGGACAAAGATACGCAGTATTTT
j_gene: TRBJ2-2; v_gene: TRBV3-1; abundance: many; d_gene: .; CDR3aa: CASSLENLSGELFF; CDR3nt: TGTGCCAGCAGCCTAGAAAACTTGTCCGGGGAGCTGTTTTTT
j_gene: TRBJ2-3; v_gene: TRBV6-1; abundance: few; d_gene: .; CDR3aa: CASSALRTSRTDTQYF; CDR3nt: TGTGCCAGCAGTGCATTGCGCACCTCTAGGACAGATACGCAGTATTTT
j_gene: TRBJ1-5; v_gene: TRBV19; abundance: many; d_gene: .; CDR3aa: CASSTYRDSNQPQHF; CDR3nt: TGTGCCAGTAGTACCTACCGGGACAGCAATCAGCCCCAGCATTTT
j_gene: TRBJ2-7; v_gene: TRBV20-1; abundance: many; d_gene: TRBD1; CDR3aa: CSAARDRAYEQYF; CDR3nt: TGCAGTGCTGCCCGGGACAGAGCCTACGAGCAGTACTTC
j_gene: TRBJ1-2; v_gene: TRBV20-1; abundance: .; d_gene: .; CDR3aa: CSARGAGDYGYTF; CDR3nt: TGCAGTGCTAGAGGGGCAGGGGACTATGGCTACACCTTC
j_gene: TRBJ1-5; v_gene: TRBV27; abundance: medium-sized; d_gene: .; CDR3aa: CASSTRQVGGEQPQHF; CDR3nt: TGTGCCAGCAGTACCCGACAGGTGGGGGGTGAGCAGCCCCAGCATTTT
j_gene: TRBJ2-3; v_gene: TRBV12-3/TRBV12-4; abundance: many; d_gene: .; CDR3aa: CASNRGGGTDTQYF; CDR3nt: TGTGCCAGCAACCGCGGCGGAGGCACAGATACGCAGTATTTT
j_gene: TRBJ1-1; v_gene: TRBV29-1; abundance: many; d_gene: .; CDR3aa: CSVGTASEAFF; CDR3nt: TGCAGCGTTGGCACGGCTTCTGAAGCTTTCTTT
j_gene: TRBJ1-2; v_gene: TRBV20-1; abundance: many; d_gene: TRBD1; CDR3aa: CSARDPHPGQGLVYGYTF; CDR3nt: TGCAGTGCTAGAGATCCCCATCCGGGACAGGGACTTGTCTATGGCTACACCTTC
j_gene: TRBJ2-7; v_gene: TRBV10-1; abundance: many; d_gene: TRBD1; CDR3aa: CASGDRVSYEQYF; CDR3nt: TGCGCCAGCGGGGACAGGGTCTCCTACGAGCAGTACTTC
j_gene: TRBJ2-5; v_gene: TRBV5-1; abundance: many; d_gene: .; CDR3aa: CASQVQETQYF; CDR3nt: TGCGCCAGCCAGGTCCAAGAGACCCAGTACTTC
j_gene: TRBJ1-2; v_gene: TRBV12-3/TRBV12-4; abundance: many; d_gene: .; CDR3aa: CASRTQSYGYTF; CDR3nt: TGTGCCAGCCGTACCCAGAGCTATGGCTACACCTTC